This T cell receptor beta chain was recovered during a study of blood T cell repertoires in COVID-19. In the study overall: COVID-19 samples from acute and convalescent phases originated in the United States, Italy and Spain. The analysed material was cDNA or gDNA that came from T cells, B-cell-depleted T cells, or PBMCs.

This clone showed up just once. How the authors handled the data: Estimation of nucleated cell counts relied on the amplification of reference gene primers. TCRdb's table, derived via immunoSEQ multiplex PCR, lists solely in-frame clones and lacks some. The D gene and trimming were derived from the DNA, and the V and J assignments and clone size from that table. The table lists 200,000 to 250,000 clones, 86% of them singletons, with around 1.5% in the top ten. This CDR3 is 15 amino acids long. V gave up 0 bases and J gave up 4 bases, with 13 bases separating them. Germline V gene sequence: CDR1 PRHDT, CDR2 FYEKMQ (reference sequence).

The sequence came from a woman aged 60-70 years who had recovered from COVID-19. The chain employs TRBV13 and TRBJ2-7; D may be TRBD1 (5 bases). Sequencing was performed on peripheral blood. CDR3 coding DNA: TGTGCCAGCAGCTTAGGCCGGCAGGGTCGGTACGAGCAGTACTTC. Its protein product is CASSLGRQGRYEQYF.